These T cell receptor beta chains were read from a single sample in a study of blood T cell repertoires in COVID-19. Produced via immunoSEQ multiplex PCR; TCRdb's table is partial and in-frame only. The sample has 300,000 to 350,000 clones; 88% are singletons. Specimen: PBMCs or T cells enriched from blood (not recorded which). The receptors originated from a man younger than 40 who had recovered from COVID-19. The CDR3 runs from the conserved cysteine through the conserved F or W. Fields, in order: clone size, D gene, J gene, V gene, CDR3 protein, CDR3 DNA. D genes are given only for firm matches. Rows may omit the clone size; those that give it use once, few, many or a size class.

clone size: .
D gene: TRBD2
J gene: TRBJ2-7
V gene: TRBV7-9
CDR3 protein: CASSSLAGGPPYEQYF
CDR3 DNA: TGTGCCAGCAGCTCACTAGCGGGGGGACCCCCCTACGAGCAGTACTTC

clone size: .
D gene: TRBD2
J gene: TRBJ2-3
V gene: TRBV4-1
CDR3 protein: CASSRDSGLAGSAPSTDTQYF
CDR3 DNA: TGCGCCAGCAGCAGGGATTCCGGACTAGCGGGGAGCGCTCCTAGCACAGATACGCAGTATTTT

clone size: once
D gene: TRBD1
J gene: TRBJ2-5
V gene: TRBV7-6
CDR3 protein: CASSLGRDRVETQYF
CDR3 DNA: TGTGCCAGCAGCTTAGGGCGGGACAGGGTAGAGACCCAGTACTTC

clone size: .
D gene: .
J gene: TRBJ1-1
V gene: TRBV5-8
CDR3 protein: CASSSRQRNTEAFF
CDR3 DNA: TGTGCCAGCAGCTCTCGACAGAGGAACACTGAAGCTTTCTTT

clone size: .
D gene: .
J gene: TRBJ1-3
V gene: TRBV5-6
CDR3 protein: CASSLGGSASGNTIYF
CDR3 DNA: TGTGCCAGCAGCTTGGGCGGATCCGCCTCTGGAAACACCATATATTTT

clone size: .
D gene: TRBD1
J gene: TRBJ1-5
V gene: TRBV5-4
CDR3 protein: CASSQQGSQPQHF
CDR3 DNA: TGTGCCAGCAGCCAACAGGGGTCTCAGCCCCAGCATTTT

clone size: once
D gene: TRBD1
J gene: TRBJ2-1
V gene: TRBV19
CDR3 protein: CASMGQGVFYNEQFF
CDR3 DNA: TGTGCCAGTATGGGACAGGGGGTCTTTTACAATGAGCAGTTCTTC

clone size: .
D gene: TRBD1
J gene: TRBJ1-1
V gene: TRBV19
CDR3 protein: CATKPGGVTEAFF
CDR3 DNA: TGTGCCACAAAACCAGGGGGCGTTACTGAAGCTTTCTTT

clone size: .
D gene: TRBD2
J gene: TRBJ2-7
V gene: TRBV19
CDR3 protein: CASIGAGDYEQYF
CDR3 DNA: TGTGCCAGTATTGGGGCGGGAGACTACGAGCAGTACTTC

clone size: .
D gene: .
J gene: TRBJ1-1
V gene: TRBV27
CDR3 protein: CASSLLSLDTEAFF
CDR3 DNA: TGTGCCAGCAGTCTACTAAGTCTAGACACTGAAGCTTTCTTT

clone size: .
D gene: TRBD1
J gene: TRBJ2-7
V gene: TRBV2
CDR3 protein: CASSEFSFPDRPYEQYF
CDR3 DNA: TGTGCCAGCAGTGAATTCTCATTCCCGGACAGGCCCTACGAGCAGTACTTC

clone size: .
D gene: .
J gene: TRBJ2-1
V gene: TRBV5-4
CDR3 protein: CASSFGTSYNEQFF
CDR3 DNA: TGTGCCAGCAGCTTCGGGACATCTTACAATGAGCAGTTCTTC

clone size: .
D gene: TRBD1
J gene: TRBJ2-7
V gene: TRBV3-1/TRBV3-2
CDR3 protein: CASSRQGVTYEQYF
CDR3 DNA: TGTGCCAGCAGCCGACAGGGGGTAACCTACGAGCAGTACTTC

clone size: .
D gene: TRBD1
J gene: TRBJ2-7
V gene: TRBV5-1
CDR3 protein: CASSVMQGDDEQYF
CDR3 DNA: TGCGCCAGCAGCGTTATGCAGGGGGACGACGAGCAGTACTTC

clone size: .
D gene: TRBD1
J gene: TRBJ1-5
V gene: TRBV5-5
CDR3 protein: CASSLGGQYSNQPQHF
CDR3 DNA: TGTGCCAGCAGCTTGGGGGGACAGTATAGCAATCAGCCCCAGCATTTT

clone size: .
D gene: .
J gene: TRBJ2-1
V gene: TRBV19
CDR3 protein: CASRGNPGEQFF
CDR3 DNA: TGTGCCAGTAGGGGAAATCCGGGGGAGCAGTTCTTC

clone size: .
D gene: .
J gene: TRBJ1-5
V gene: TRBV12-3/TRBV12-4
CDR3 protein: CASGGSGNQPQHF
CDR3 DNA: TGTGCCAGCGGGGGCAGCGGCAATCAGCCCCAGCATTTT

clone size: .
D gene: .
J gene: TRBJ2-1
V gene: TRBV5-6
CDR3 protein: CASNYIEGNEQFF
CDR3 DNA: TGTGCCAGCAACTACATAGAGGGCAATGAGCAGTTCTTC

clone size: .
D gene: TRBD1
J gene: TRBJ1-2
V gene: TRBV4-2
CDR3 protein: CASSQEWDRPNYGYTF
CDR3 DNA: TGTGCCAGCAGCCAAGAGTGGGACAGACCTAACTATGGCTACACCTTC

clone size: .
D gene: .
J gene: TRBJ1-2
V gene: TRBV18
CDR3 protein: CASSRGHNYGYTF
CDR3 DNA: TGTGCCAGCTCACGGGGACATAACTATGGCTACACCTTC

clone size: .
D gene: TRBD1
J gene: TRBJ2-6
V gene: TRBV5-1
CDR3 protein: CASRTSGGAGANVLTF
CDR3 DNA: TGCGCCAGCAGGACCTCAGGGGGTGCTGGGGCCAACGTCCTGACTTTC

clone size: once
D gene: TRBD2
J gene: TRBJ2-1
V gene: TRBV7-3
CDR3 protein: CASSPGLVNEQFF
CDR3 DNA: TGTGCCAGCAGCCCCGGACTAGTCAATGAGCAGTTCTTC

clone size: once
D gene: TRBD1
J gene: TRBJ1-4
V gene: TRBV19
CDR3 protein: CASSNWDREEDQGEKLFF
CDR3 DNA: TGTGCCAGTAGTAACTGGGACAGGGAGGAGGACCAGGGGGAAAAACTGTTTTTT

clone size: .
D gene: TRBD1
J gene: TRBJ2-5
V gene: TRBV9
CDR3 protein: CASSGTGGEETQYF
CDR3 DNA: TGTGCCAGCAGCGGGACAGGGGGCGAGGAGACCCAGTACTTC

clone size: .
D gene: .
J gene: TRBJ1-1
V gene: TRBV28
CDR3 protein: CASSETGSGAFF
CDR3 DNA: TGTGCCAGCAGTGAAACAGGGTCCGGAGCTTTCTTT

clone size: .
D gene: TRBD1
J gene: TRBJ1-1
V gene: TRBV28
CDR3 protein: CASSTRTLTNRGPSRRTEAFF
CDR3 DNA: TGTGCCAGCAGTACACGTACACTCACTAACAGGGGGCCTAGTCGTCGGACTGAAGCTTTCTTT

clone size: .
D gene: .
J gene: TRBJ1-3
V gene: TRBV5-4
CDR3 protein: CASSLDAGNTIYF
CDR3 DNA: TGTGCCAGCAGCTTGGATGCGGGAAACACCATATATTTT

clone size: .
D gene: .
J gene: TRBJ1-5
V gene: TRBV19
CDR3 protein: CASSIGRGVFQPQHF
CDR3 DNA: TGTGCCAGTAGTATAGGACGGGGAGTGTTTCAGCCCCAGCATTTT

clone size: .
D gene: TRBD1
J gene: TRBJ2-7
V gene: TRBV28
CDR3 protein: CASSLRDRAHEQYF
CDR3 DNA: TGTGCCAGCAGCCTCCGGGACAGGGCCCACGAGCAGTACTTC

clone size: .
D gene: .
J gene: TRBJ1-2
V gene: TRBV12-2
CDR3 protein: CASRSTQGAEGANYGYTF
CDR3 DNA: TGTGCAAGTCGCTCAACGCAGGGGGCGGAGGGGGCTAACTATGGCTACACCTTC

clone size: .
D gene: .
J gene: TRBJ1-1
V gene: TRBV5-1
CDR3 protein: CASSFYGLNTEAFF
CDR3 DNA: TGCGCCAGCAGCTTCTACGGGTTGAACACTGAAGCTTTCTTT

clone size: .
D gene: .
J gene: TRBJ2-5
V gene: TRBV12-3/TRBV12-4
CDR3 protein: CASSVQETQYF
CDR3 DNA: TGTGCCAGCAGTGTACAAGAGACCCAGTACTTC

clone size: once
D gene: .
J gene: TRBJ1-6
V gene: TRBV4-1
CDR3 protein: CASSQHDGGGSPLHF
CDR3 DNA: TGCGCCAGCAGCCAACACGATGGGGGGGGCTCACCCCTCCACTTT

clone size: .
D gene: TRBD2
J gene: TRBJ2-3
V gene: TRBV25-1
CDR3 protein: CASSDQRGATDTQYF
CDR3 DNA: TGTGCCAGCAGTGACCAGCGGGGGGCCACAGATACGCAGTATTTT

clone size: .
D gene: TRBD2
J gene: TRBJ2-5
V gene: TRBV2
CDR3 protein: CASSVYGGAGETQYF
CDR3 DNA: TGTGCCAGCAGTGTTTACGGGGGGGCAGGGGAGACCCAGTACTTC

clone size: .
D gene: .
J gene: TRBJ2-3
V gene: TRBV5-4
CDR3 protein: CASSLSGGRADTQYF
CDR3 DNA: TGTGCCAGCAGCTTATCGGGGGGCCGGGCAGATACGCAGTATTTT

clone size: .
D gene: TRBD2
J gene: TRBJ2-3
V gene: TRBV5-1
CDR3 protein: CASLASGGHTDTQYF
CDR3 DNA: TGCGCCAGCTTAGCTAGCGGGGGCCACACAGATACGCAGTATTTT

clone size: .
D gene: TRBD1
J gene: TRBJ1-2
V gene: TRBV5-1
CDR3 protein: CASRLTGVYGYTF
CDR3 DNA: TGCGCCAGCAGGTTAACAGGGGTTTATGGCTACACCTTC

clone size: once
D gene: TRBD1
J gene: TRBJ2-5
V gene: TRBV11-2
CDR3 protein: CASSIGTGETQYF
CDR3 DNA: TGTGCCAGCAGCATTGGGACAGGGGAGACCCAGTACTTC

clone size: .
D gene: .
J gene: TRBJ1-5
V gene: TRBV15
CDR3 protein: CATSRDLNQPQHF
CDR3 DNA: TGTGCCACCAGCAGAGACCTCAATCAGCCCCAGCATTTT

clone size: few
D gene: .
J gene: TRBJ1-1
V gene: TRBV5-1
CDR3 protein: CASSLETASSLEAFF
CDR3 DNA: TGCGCCAGCAGCTTGGAGACAGCATCCTCCCTTGAAGCTTTCTTT

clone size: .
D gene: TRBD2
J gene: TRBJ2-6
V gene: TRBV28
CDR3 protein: CASSSGTSGLSGANVLTF
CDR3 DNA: TGTGCCAGCAGTTCCGGGACTAGCGGTCTCTCTGGGGCCAACGTCCTGACTTTC

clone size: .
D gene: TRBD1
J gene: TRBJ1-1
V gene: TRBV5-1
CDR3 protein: CASSLGQGVNTEAFF
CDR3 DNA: TGCGCCAGCAGCTTGGGGCAGGGGGTGAACACTGAAGCTTTCTTT

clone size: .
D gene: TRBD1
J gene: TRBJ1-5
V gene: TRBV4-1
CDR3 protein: CASSQETGGRGQPQHF
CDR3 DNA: TGCGCCAGCAGCCAAGAAACAGGGGGACGGGGTCAGCCCCAGCATTTT

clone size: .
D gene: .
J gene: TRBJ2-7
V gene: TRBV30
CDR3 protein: CAWGDFSYEQYF
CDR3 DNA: TGTGCCTGGGGGGACTTTTCCTACGAGCAGTACTTC

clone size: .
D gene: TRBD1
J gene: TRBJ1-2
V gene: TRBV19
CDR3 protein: CASSRQGYYGYTF
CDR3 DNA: TGTGCCAGTAGCCGACAGGGCTACTATGGCTACACCTTC

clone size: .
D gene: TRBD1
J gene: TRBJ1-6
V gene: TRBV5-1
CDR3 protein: CASSGDSGSYNSPLHF
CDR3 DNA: TGCGCCAGCAGCGGGGACAGTGGCTCCTATAATTCACCCCTCCACTTT

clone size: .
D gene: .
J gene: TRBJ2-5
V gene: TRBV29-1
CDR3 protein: CSVEDARETQYF
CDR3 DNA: TGCAGCGTTGAAGATGCTAGAGAGACCCAGTACTTC

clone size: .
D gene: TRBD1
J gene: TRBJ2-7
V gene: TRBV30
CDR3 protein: CAWSNKLTGTGYEQYF
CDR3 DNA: TGTGCCTGGAGTAATAAACTTACCGGGACAGGTTACGAGCAGTACTTC

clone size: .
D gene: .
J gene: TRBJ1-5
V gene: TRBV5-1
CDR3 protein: CASRPGTNDQPQHF
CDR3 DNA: TGCGCCAGCAGACCCGGGACAAACGATCAGCCCCAGCATTTT

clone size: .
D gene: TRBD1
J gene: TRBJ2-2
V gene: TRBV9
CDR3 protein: CASRSGQNKNTGELFF
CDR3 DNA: TGTGCCAGCAGGTCGGGACAGAATAAGAACACCGGGGAGCTGTTTTTT

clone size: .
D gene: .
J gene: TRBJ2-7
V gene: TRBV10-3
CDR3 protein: CAISDRTEGEQYF
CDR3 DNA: TGTGCCATCAGTGATAGGACAGAGGGCGAGCAGTACTTC

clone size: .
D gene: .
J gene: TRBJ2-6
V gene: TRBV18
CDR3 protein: CASSPPGGSGANVLTF
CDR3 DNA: TGTGCCAGCTCACCACCCGGGGGTTCTGGGGCCAACGTCCTGACTTTC

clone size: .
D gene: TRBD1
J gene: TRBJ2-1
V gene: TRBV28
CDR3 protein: CASSLDGQGASDEQFF
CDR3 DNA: TGTGCCAGCAGTTTGGACGGACAGGGGGCATCGGATGAGCAGTTCTTC